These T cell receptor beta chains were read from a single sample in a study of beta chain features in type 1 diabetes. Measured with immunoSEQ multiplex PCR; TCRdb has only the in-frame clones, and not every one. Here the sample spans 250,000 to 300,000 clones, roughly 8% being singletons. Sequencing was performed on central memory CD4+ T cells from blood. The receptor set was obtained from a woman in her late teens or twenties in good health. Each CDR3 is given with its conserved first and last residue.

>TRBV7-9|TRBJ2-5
CASSLRSGQETQYF
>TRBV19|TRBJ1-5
CASGLTGSNQPQHF
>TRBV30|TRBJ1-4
CAWSSGSLNEKLFF
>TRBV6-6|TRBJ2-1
CASSYQGLGNEQFF
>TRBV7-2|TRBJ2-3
CASSWRDTQYF
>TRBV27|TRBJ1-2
CASRPYTSGSEGYTF
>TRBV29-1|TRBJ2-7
CSVVLSLGGYEQYF
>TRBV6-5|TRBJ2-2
CASSYGGGTDTGELFF
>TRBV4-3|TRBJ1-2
CASSQDRNRGDGYTF
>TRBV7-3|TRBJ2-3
CASSARTSGRVTSTDTQYF
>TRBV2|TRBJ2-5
CASGGRLGETQYF
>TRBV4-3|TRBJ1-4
CATPGGRPLFF
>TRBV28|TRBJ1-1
CASNNHANTEAFF
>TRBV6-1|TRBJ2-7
CASRIDSESYEQYF
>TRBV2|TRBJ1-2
CASSPGRGPYGYTF
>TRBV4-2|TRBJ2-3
CASSPSGDTQYF
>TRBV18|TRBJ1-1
CASSREQAGDTEAFF
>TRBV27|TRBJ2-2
CASSFSTVQSGELFF
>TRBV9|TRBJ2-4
CASSAGKGTGVQGIQYF
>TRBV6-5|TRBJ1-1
CASSPELGNTEAFF
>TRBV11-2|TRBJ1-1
CASSPWNTEAFF
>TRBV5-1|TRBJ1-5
CASSLEGFNQPQHF
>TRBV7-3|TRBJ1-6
CASSLDYVSPLHF
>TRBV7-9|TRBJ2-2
CASSFGTNTGELFF
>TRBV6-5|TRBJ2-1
CATGGGNSYNEQFF
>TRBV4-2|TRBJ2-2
CASSQGLSAGANTGELFF
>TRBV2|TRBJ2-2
CASRTGNTGELFF
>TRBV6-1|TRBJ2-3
CASSTRDTQYF
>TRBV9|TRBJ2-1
CASSRRLYSYNEQFF
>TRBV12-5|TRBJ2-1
CASGLGRGTADPYNEQFF
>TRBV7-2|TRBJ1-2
CASSGRQPDGYTF
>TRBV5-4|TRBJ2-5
CASSDGSRETQYF
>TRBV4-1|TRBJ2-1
CASSHLARRAYNEQFF
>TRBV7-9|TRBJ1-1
CASSYPGGGTEAFF
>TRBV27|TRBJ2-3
CASSPRSGTQYF
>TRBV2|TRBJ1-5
CASRDSPNQPQHF
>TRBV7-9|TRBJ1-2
CASSLAWGQVAGYTF
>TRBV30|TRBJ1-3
CAWSAYKQGAAGNTIYF
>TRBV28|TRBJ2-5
CASSLRLEETQYF
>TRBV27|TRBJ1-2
CASSLLSAVYPGGYTF
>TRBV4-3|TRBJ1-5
CASSRDRSDQPQHF
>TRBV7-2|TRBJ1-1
CASSSQLNTEAFF
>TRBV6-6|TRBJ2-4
CASSYSTGASSIQYF
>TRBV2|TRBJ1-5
CASSGGPYQPQHF
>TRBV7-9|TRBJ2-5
CASSWGRGETQYF
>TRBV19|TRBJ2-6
CASRQGVNSGANVLTF
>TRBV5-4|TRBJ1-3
CASSFSLTGDGNTIYF
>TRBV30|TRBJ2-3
CALGKGMADTQYF
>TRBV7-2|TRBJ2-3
CASSFGQPSTDTQYF
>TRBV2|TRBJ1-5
CASRDRAVDQPQHF
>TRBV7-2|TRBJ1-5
CASKDSGNQPQHF
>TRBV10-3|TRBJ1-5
CASSMTGLSNQPQHF
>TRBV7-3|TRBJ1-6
CASSPDGAGHNSPLHF
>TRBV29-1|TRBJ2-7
CSVAAGTGSYEQYF